This entry features one T cell receptor (beta chain) sequence. This sample was included in a study of blood T cell repertoires in COVID-19. Sequenced by immunoSEQ multiplex PCR; TCRdb stores in-frame clones only, minus some. The sample has 95,000 to 110,000 clones; 85% to 90% are singletons. The TCR was taken from a man between 45 and 60 years old with acute or convalescent COVID-19. Material for sequencing was peripheral blood.

In nucleotides, the CDR3 is TGCGCCAGCAGTGAGTCGGGCAGGGCGCACGAGCAGTACTTC. Encoded protein: CASSESGRAHEQYF. V and J are TRBV10-1 and TRBJ2-7; maybe TRBD1 (5 bases). V was clipped by 0 bases and J by 5 bases, with 11 bases between them. Looked up from germline, CDR1 is WNHNN and CDR2 is SYGVQD (reference sequence). This CDR3 comprises 14 residues.